This is a list of T cell receptor beta chains from one sample in a study of CD8 T cells in ankylosing spondylitis. TCRdb processed the 5' RACE reads anew with MiXCR; each CDR3 protein has one entry. The table lists about 160,000 distinct CDR3 sequences, just over 9.5% of them singletons, with over 12% in the top ten. Sequencing was performed on blood, either unsorted or a sorted T cell fraction (not recorded which). These receptors were taken from a female donor with ankylosing spondylitis or in good health (not recorded which). Both conserved end residues are part of each CDR3. Each record gives: V gene, clone size, J gene, D gene, CDR3 DNA, CDR3 protein. D genes are given only for firm matches. Size values are once, few and many counts, or a class for expanded clones, and some rows have none.

v_gene: TRBV15
abundance: few
j_gene: TRBJ2-7
d_gene: -
CDR3nt: TGTGCCACCAGCAGAGGGGCCGAGCCCCGTTACGAGCAGTACTTC
CDR3aa: CATSRGAEPRYEQYF

v_gene: TRBV4-3
abundance: few
j_gene: TRBJ2-1
d_gene: TRBD1
CDR3nt: TGCGCCAGCAGCCCCGGACAGGGAACAACTAGGTACAATGAGCAGTTCTTC
CDR3aa: CASSPGQGTTRYNEQFF

v_gene: TRBV4-3
abundance: many
j_gene: TRBJ2-3
d_gene: TRBD2
CDR3nt: TGCGCCAGCAGCCAAGAACTAGCGGGATGGGGAGATACGCAGTATTTT
CDR3aa: CASSQELAGWGDTQYF

v_gene: TRBV28
abundance: -
j_gene: TRBJ2-5
d_gene: -
CDR3nt: TGTGCCAGCAGTCCCACCGACACGAGGGTAGAGACCAAGTACTTC
CDR3aa: CASSPTDTRVETKYF

v_gene: TRBV6-1
abundance: few
j_gene: TRBJ1-5
d_gene: TRBD1
CDR3nt: TGTGCCAGCAAGGGACAGCCTCTCTCTCAGCCCCAGCATTTT
CDR3aa: CASKGQPLSQPQHF

v_gene: TRBV24-1
abundance: many
j_gene: TRBJ1-3
d_gene: -
CDR3nt: TGTGCCACCAGTGATGCCTTGAACACCATATATTTT
CDR3aa: CATSDALNTIYF

v_gene: TRBV14
abundance: few
j_gene: TRBJ1-1
d_gene: -
CDR3nt: TGTGCCAGCAGCCAAGCTCGTTACACTGAAGCTTTCTTT
CDR3aa: CASSQARYTEAFF

v_gene: TRBV7-3
abundance: -
j_gene: TRBJ2-1
d_gene: TRBD1
CDR3nt: TGTGCCAGCAGCCCCAACCCCCTCGGACAGGGAAGGGATGAGCAGTTCTTC
CDR3aa: CASSPNPLGQGRDEQFF

v_gene: TRBV9
abundance: -
j_gene: TRBJ2-1
d_gene: TRBD2
CDR3nt: TGTGCCAGCAAGGCTAGCGGGAGGGTTGAGCAGTTCTTC
CDR3aa: CASKASGRVEQFF

v_gene: TRBV15
abundance: many
j_gene: TRBJ1-2
d_gene: -
CDR3nt: TGTGCCACCAGCAGAGAATCAGGCTATGGCTACACCTTC
CDR3aa: CATSRESGYGYTF

v_gene: TRBV11-2
abundance: -
j_gene: TRBJ2-7
d_gene: -
CDR3nt: TGTGCCAGCAGCTTAGGGAGCTTCAGCTCCTACGAGCAGTACTTC
CDR3aa: CASSLGSFSSYEQYF

v_gene: TRBV10-1
abundance: once
j_gene: TRBJ2-5
d_gene: TRBD2
CDR3nt: TGCGCCAGCAGTGACTCTAGCGGGAGCGGGCAAGAGACCCAGTACTTC
CDR3aa: CASSDSSGSGQETQYF

v_gene: TRBV4-3
abundance: few
j_gene: TRBJ2-3
d_gene: TRBD2
CDR3nt: TGCGCCAGCAGCCAACTCTCCGGGGGGGAAGATACGCAGTATTTT
CDR3aa: CASSQLSGGEDTQYF

v_gene: TRBV9
abundance: many
j_gene: TRBJ1-1
d_gene: -
CDR3nt: TGTGCCAGCAGCGCCAACAGGGTAAAGGAGGGCACTGAAGCTTTCTTT
CDR3aa: CASSANRVKEGTEAFF

v_gene: TRBV12-5
abundance: few
j_gene: TRBJ1-1
d_gene: -
CDR3nt: TGTGCTAGTGGCCTTTCAGGCTCTGAAGCTTTCTTT
CDR3aa: CASGLSGSEAFF

v_gene: TRBV9
abundance: -
j_gene: TRBJ2-2
d_gene: -
CDR3nt: TGTGCCAGCAGCGGGCAGGGACCCACCGGGGAGCTGTTTTTT
CDR3aa: CASSGQGPTGELFF

v_gene: TRBV20-1
abundance: few
j_gene: TRBJ2-7
d_gene: TRBD2
CDR3nt: TGCAGTGCTAAAGGGACTAGCGGGAACGGGTGGTACTACGAGCAGTACTTC
CDR3aa: CSAKGTSGNGWYYEQYF

v_gene: TRBV7-6
abundance: -
j_gene: TRBJ1-5
d_gene: -
CDR3nt: TGTGCCAGCAGCTTAGAGGGCTTCGGCAATCAGCCCCAGCATTTT
CDR3aa: CASSLEGFGNQPQHF

v_gene: TRBV11-1
abundance: -
j_gene: TRBJ2-1
d_gene: -
CDR3nt: TGTGCCAGCAGCCCCAAGGCGGGGGCCTTTCTCTACAATGAGCAGTTCTTC
CDR3aa: CASSPKAGAFLYNEQFF

v_gene: TRBV30
abundance: many
j_gene: TRBJ1-2
d_gene: -
CDR3nt: TGTGCCTGGACCGGGGACCAGCATGGCTACACCTTC
CDR3aa: CAWTGDQHGYTF

v_gene: TRBV12-3/TRBV12-4
abundance: -
j_gene: TRBJ2-5
d_gene: TRBD2
CDR3nt: TGTGCCAGCAGCTATCGTGGGGGGGGGACCCAGTACTTC
CDR3aa: CASSYRGGGTQYF

v_gene: TRBV12-3/TRBV12-4
abundance: few
j_gene: TRBJ2-1
d_gene: TRBD1
CDR3nt: TGTGCCAGCAGTTTAGAGCTCCCCGGATCGGGACAGGGAAAAATCTACAATGAGCAGTTCTTC
CDR3aa: CASSLELPGSGQGKIYNEQFF

v_gene: TRBV4-3
abundance: -
j_gene: TRBJ2-1
d_gene: -
CDR3nt: TGCGCCAGCAGCCATCGGCAGGCCTCCTACAATGAGCAGTTCTTC
CDR3aa: CASSHRQASYNEQFF

v_gene: TRBV12-3/TRBV12-4
abundance: many
j_gene: TRBJ2-4
d_gene: TRBD1
CDR3nt: TGTGCCAGCAGTGACCGGGACAGGGGAGAAAACATTCAGTACTTC
CDR3aa: CASSDRDRGENIQYF

v_gene: TRBV5-6
abundance: many
j_gene: TRBJ2-1
d_gene: -
CDR3nt: TGTGCCAGCAGCTTGCCAGCCGGGGAGCAGTTCTTC
CDR3aa: CASSLPAGEQFF

v_gene: TRBV24-1
abundance: many
j_gene: TRBJ1-5
d_gene: -
CDR3nt: TGTGCCACCAGCCCCAATAGCGAGGGTCTTACGAAGCCCCAGCATTTT
CDR3aa: CATSPNSEGLTKPQHF

v_gene: TRBV27
abundance: -
j_gene: TRBJ1-5
d_gene: -
CDR3nt: TGTGCCAGCAGCCTTGCCTCCTCGGGGCAGCCCCAGCATTTT
CDR3aa: CASSLASSGQPQHF

v_gene: TRBV6-2/TRBV6-3
abundance: -
j_gene: TRBJ2-7
d_gene: TRBD2
CDR3nt: TGTGCCAGCAGTTACGTTGGGGCGGGAGATTACGAGCAGTACTTC
CDR3aa: CASSYVGAGDYEQYF

v_gene: TRBV7-9
abundance: many
j_gene: TRBJ2-5
d_gene: -
CDR3nt: TGTGCCAGCAGCTTACCCCGGGAAACCCAGTACTTC
CDR3aa: CASSLPRETQYF

v_gene: TRBV20-1
abundance: many
j_gene: TRBJ2-1
d_gene: -
CDR3nt: TGCAGTGCTGGCCCTTTGGGGCGGAGCTCCTACAATGAGCAGTTCTTC
CDR3aa: CSAGPLGRSSYNEQFF